A selection of T cell receptor beta chains follows, all from one sample in a study of cytomegalovirus exposure and HLA in healthy donors. The table came from immunoSEQ multiplex PCR; TCRdb's copy has only in-frame clones and leaves some out. The table lists 85,000 to 100,000 clones, roughly 73% of them singletons. Sequenced input: PBMCs. Receptors originate from a man aged 45-65 years in good health and CMV-seropositive. Both conserved end residues are part of each CDR3.

v_gene	j_gene	CDR3aa
TRBV30	TRBJ1-1	CAWRRQVIEAFF
TRBV5-1	TRBJ2-7	CASSLANTAMSYEQYF
TRBV7-6	TRBJ2-1	CASSSLGQGASNNEQFF
TRBV7-8	TRBJ2-2	CASSLGRGLNTGELFF
TRBV6-6	TRBJ1-1	CASSHRGTEAFF
TRBV4-3	TRBJ2-3	CASSRVQGVDTQYF
TRBV14	TRBJ1-6	CASSHLASPLHF
TRBV28	TRBJ1-4	CAESATNEKLFF
TRBV18	TRBJ1-1	CASSPQYMNTEAFF
TRBV7-2	TRBJ2-3	CASSLVGTSGGTDTQYF
TRBV4-1	TRBJ2-5	CASSHPGLSQETQYF
TRBV5-1	TRBJ2-7	CASSPLDRANEQYF